This T cell receptor beta chain appears in the sequencing data of a study of cytomegalovirus exposure and HLA in healthy donors. Study findings and constraints: After further analysis at a later stage, roughly 16,000 TCR beta sequences were associated with HLA alleles at 0.05 false discovery rate.

The PCR was carried out with 60 Vbeta primers and 13 Jbeta primers. Sequencing used immunoSEQ multiplex PCR; TCRdb keeps in-frame clones, though not all of them. The sample records over 120,000 clones, around 75% being singletons. There are 15 residues in the CDR3. V lost 8 bases to trimming and J lost 5 bases; unmatched junction nucleotides: 12. Germline-derived CDR1 and CDR2 are MDHEN and SYDVKM. Healthy people donating bone marrow made up the donors. Comments on this clone: Its antigen is unknown.

The sequencing input was PBMCs. This chain joins TRBV28 and TRBJ2-4; 7 positions agree with TRBD1. This sequence originates from a man under 40 in good health and CMV-seronegative. CDR3 in DNA: TGTGCCAGCGCCCCTGGACAGGCGGCCCAAAACATTCAGTACTTC. It is translated as CASAPGQAAQNIQYF. Complete variable domain (other parts from reference TRBV28 and TRBJ2-4): DVKVTQSSRYLVKRTGEKVFLECVQDMDHENMFWYRQDPGLGLRLIYFSYDVKMKEKGDIPEGYSVSREKKERFSLILESASTNQTSMYLCASAPGQAAQNIQYFGAGTRLSVL.